The source of this T cell receptor (beta chain) is a study of shared clonotypes between healthy human individuals. Points from the study as a whole: What limited the represented genetic and exposure-history diversity was the small number of donors. Sorted-subset sequencing was shown by rarefaction to be incomplete despite large depth.

Original handling: ImmunoSEQ gave junction-only sequences without quality scores, so filtering differed. Repertoires were generated with immunoSEQ multiplex PCR, while TCRdb's copy carries only in-frame clones and drops some. Clone size and the V and J calls come from that table; the DNA yielded D and trimming. The data hold fewer than 1 million clones, with approximately 96% observed a single time. On this clone: Its antigen is still unknown.

Germline V gene data show CDR1 as SGHRS and CDR2 as YFSETQ. The CDR3 extends over 13 amino acids. Trimming took off 4 bases at V and 3 bases at J, with 11 bases between the two ends. Positive CCR7 selection of CD45RO-negative cells yielded the naive CD8 cells, and terminally differentiated effector memory CD45RA+ cells were excluded. There were no recent acute infections or vaccinations among the donors, who were healthy HIV-negative adults. The chain combines TRBV5-1 with TRBJ2-7; D is possibly TRBD1 (6 bases). Sequenced sample: naive CD8+ T cells sorted from blood. The sequence was collected from a man aged 30 to 45 in good health. The CDR3 reads CASSTGNFYEQYF. In DNA, the CDR3 is TGCGCCAGCAGCACAGGGAACTTCTACGAGCAGTACTTC. The full variable domain, in which reference TRBV5-1 and TRBJ2-7 provide the parts outside the CDR3, is KAGVTQTPRYLIKTRGQQVTLSCSPISGHRSVSWYQQTPGQGLQFLFEYFSETQRNKGNFPGRFSGRQFSNSRSEMNVSTLELGDSALYLCASSTGNFYEQYFGPGTRLTVT.